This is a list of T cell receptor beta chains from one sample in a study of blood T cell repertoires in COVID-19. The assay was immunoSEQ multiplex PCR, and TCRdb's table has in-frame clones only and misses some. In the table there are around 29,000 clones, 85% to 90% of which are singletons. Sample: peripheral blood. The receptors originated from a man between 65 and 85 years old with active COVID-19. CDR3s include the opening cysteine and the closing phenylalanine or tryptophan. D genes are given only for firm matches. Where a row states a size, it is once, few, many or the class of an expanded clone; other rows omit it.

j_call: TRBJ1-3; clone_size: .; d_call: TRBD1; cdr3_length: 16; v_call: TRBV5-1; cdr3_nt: TGCGCCAGCAGCTTGGGGACAGGGGGCCCTGGTGGCACCATATATTTT; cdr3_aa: CASSLGTGGPGGTIYF
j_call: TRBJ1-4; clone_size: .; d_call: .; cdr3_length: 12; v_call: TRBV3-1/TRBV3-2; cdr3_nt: TGTGCCAGCGGCCCGGGAGATGAAAAACTGTTTTTT; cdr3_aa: CASGPGDEKLFF
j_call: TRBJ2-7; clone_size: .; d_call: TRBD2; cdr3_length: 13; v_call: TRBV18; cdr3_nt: TGTGCCAGCTCACGCGGGAGTGGCTACGAGCAGTACTTC; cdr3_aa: CASSRGSGYEQYF
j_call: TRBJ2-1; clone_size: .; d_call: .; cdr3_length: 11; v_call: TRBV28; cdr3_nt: TGTGCCAGCAGGGCCCTTCGAGAGCAGTTCTTC; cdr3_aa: CASRALREQFF
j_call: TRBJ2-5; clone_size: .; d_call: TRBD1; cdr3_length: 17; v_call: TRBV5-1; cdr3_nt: TGCGCCAGCAGCTCGGACCGGACAGGGGCGATCCAAGAGACCCAGTACTTC; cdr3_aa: CASSSDRTGAIQETQYF
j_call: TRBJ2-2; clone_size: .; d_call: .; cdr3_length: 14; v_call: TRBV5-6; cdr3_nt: TGTGCCAGCAGCTTGGCCCAGAACACCGGGGAGCTGTTTTTT; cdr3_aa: CASSLAQNTGELFF
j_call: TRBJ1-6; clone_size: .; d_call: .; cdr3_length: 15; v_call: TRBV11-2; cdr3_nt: TGTGCCAGCAGCGTACAACAGGGCCGGAGTTCACCCCTCCACTTT; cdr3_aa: CASSVQQGRSSPLHF
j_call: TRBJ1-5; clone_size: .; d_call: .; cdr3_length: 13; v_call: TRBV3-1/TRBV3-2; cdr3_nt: TGTGCCAGCAGCCAAGATCTTGGCTCTCCCCAGCATTTT; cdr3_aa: CASSQDLGSPQHF
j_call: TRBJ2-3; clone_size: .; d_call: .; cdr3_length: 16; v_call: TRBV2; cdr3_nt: TGTGCCAGCAGTGAATTTCGATACAGGGACACAGATACGCAGTATTTT; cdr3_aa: CASSEFRYRDTDTQYF
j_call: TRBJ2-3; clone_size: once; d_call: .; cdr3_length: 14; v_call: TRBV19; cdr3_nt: TGTGCCAGTAGTATAGGAACTAGCACAGATACGCAGTATTTT; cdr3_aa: CASSIGTSTDTQYF
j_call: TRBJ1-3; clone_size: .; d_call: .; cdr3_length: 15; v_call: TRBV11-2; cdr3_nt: TGTGCCAGCAGCTTAGACAGAATCTCTGGAAACACCATATATTTT; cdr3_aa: CASSLDRISGNTIYF
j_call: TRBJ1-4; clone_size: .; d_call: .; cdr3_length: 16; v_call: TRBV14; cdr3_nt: TGTGCCAGCAGCCGGATGGGGGCGGGAGCTAATGAAAAACTGTTTTTT; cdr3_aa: CASSRMGAGANEKLFF
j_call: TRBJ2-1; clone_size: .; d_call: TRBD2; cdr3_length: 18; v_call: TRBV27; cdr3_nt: TGTGCCAGCAGTCCCCCGGGACTAGCCCTTCGCTCCTACAATGAGCAGTTCTTC; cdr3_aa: CASSPPGLALRSYNEQFF
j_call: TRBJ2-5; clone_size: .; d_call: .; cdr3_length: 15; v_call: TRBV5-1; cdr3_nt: TGCGCCAGCAGCTTGGGGTCCGCCGGGGGAGAGACCCAGTACTTC; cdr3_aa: CASSLGSAGGETQYF
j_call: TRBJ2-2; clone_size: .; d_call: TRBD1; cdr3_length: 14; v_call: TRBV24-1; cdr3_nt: TGTGCCACCAGGGACAGGGTAGGCACCGGGGAGCTGTTTTTT; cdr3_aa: CATRDRVGTGELFF
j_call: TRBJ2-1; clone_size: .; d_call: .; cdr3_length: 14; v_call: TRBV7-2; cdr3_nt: TGTGCCAGCAGCTTAGCGTCGGAGCGGGTTGAGCAGTTCTTC; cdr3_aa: CASSLASERVEQFF
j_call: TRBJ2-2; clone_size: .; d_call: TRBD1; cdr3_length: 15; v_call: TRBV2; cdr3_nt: TGTGCCAGCAGAGCCGGGACAGTGAACACCGGGGAGCTGTTTTTT; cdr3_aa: CASRAGTVNTGELFF
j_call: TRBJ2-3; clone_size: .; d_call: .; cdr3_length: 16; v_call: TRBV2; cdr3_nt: TGTGCCAGCAGTGGTCACAGGGAGCCCGGCACAGATACGCAGTATTTT; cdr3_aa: CASSGHREPGTDTQYF
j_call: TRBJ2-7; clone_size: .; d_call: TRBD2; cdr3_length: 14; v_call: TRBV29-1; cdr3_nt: TGCAGCGTCCGACTAGCGGGGACTATATACGAGCAGTACTTC; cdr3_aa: CSVRLAGTIYEQYF
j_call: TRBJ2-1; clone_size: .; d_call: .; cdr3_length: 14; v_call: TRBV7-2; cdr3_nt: TGTGCCAGCAGCTGGATTCAGGGAAGCAATGAGCAGTTCTTC; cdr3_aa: CASSWIQGSNEQFF
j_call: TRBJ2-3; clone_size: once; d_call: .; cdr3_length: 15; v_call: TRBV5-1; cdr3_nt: TGCGCCAGCAGCTTGGCCCTTTCTAGCACAGATACGCAGTATTTT; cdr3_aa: CASSLALSSTDTQYF
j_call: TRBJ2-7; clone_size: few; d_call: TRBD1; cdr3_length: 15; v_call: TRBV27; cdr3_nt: TGTGCCAGCAGGACCTCCGGGACAGGGCCCTACGAGCAGTACTTC; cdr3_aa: CASRTSGTGPYEQYF
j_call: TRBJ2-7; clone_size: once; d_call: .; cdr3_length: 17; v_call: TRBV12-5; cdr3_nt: TGTGCTAGTGCCGCCGGGTCTAAGGAAGACGTTTCCTACGAGCAGTACTTC; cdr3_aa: CASAAGSKEDVSYEQYF
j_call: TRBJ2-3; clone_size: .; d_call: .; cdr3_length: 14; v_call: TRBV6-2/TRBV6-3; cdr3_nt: TGTGCCAGCAGCTCCGGGACTCCCCCGTGGGTGCAGTATTTT; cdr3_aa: CASSSGTPPWVQYF
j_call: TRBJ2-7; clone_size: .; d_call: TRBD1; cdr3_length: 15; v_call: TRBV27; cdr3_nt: TGTGCCAGCAGCAACTACAGGGGTAGCACCTACGAGCAGTACTTC; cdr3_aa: CASSNYRGSTYEQYF
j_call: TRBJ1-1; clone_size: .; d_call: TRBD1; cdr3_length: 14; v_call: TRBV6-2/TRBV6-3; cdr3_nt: TGTGCCAGCAGTTACGGGACAGGGAGGACTGAAGCTTTCTTT; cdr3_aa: CASSYGTGRTEAFF
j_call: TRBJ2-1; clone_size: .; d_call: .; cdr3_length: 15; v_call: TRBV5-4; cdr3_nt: TGTGCCAGCAGCTTGGCGAGGGCGGCGGGACGTGAGCAGTTCTTC; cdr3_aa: CASSLARAAGREQFF
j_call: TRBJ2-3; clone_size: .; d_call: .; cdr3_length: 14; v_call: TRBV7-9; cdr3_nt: TGTGCCAGCAGCTCGCGAACTAGCACAGATACGCAGTATTTT; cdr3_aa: CASSSRTSTDTQYF
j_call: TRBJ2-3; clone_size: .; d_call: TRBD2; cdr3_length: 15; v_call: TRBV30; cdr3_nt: TGTGCCTGGAGTGGGCTAGCGGGAGTGGCAGATACGCAGTATTTT; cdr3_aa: CAWSGLAGVADTQYF
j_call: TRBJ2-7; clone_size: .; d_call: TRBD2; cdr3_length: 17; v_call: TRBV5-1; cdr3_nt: TGCGCCAGCAGCCGACTAGCGGGAGGCTCTGGATCCTACGAGCAGTACTTC; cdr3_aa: CASSRLAGGSGSYEQYF
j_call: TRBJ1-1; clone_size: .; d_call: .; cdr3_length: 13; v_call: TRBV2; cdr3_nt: TGTGCCAGCAGGCGAGAGAGGAACACTGAAGCTTTCTTT; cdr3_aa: CASRRERNTEAFF
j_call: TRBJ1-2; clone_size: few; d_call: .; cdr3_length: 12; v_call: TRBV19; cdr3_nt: TGTGCCAGTAGTACCGGGAACGGGGGCTACACCTTC; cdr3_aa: CASSTGNGGYTF
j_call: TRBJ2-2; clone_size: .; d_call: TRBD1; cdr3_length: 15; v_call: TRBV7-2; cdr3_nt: TGTGCCAGCAGGCCAAACAGGGGGGAGGTCGGGGAGCTGTTTTTT; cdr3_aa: CASRPNRGEVGELFF
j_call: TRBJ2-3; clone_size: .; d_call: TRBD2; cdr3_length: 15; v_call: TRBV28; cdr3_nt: TGTGCCAGCGGGCGAAGCGGGAGTAGATTAGATACGCAGTATTTT; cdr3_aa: CASGRSGSRLDTQYF
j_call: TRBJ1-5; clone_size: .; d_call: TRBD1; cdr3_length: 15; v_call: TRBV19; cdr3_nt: TGTGCCAGTAGTCGAGGACAGGCCAATAATCAGCCCCAGCATTTT; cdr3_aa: CASSRGQANNQPQHF
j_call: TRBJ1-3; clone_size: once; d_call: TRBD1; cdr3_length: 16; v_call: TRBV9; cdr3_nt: TGTGCCAGCAGCGTAGAAGGTGGGGACAGGGGGAACACCATATATTTT; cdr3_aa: CASSVEGGDRGNTIYF
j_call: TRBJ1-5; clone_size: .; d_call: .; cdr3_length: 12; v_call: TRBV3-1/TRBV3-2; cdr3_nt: TGTGCCAGCCAGGGTTGGGGTCAGCCCCAGCATTTT; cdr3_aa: CASQGWGQPQHF
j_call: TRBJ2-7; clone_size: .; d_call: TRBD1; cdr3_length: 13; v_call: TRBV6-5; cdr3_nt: TGTGCCAGCAGCCGGGACAGCACCTACGAGCAGTACTTC; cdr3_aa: CASSRDSTYEQYF
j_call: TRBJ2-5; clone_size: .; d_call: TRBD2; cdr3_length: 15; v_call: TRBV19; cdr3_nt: TGTGCCAGTAGTAAGGGGACTAGCCGCCAAGAGACCCAGTACTTC; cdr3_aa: CASSKGTSRQETQYF
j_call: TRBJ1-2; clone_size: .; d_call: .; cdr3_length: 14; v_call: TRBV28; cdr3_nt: TGTGCCAGCAGTCTACAGGGAGTTAGCTATGGCTACACCTTC; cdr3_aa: CASSLQGVSYGYTF
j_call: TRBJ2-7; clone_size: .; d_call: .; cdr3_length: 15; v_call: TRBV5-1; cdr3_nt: TGCGCCAGCAGCTTGGGGGCGGGGAACGGCTACGAGCAGTACTTC; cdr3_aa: CASSLGAGNGYEQYF
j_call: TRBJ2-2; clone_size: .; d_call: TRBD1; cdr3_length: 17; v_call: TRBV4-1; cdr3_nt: TGCGCCAGCAGCCAAGATTTCTTCAGGGGGCAGGGCGGGGAGCTGTTTTTT; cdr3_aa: CASSQDFFRGQGGELFF
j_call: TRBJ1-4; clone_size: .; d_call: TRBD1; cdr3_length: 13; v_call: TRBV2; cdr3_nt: TGTGCCAGCATGTCCCAGGGGGCAGGAAAACTGTTTTTT; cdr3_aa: CASMSQGAGKLFF
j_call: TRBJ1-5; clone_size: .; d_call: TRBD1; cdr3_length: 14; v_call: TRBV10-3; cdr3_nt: TGTGCCATCAGTGCAGGGGGTAGCAATCAGCCCCAGCATTTT; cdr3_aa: CAISAGGSNQPQHF
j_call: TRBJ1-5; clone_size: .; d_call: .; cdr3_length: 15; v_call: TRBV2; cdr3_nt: TGTGCCAGCAGTCTAGGCGGGGGGGGCAATCAGCCCCAGCATTTT; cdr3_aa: CASSLGGGGNQPQHF
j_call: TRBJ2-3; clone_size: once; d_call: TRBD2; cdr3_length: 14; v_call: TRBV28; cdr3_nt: TGTGCCAGCAAAGCGGGAGGAAGCACAGATACGCAGTATTTT; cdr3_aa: CASKAGGSTDTQYF
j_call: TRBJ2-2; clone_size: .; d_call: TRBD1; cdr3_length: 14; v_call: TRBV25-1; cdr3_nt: TGTGCCACCGCCAGAGACAGGGTGAACGGGGAGCTGTTTTTT; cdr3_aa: CATARDRVNGELFF
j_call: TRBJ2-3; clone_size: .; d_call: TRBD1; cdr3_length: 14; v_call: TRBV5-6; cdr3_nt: TGTGCCAGCAGCTTCGGGTCCGACAGGGGGGCGCAGTATTTT; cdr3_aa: CASSFGSDRGAQYF
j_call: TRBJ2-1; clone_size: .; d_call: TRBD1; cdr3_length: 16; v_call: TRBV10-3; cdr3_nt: TGTGCCATCAGTGACCCGGACAGGCCCCCCTACAATGAGCAGTTCTTC; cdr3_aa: CAISDPDRPPYNEQFF
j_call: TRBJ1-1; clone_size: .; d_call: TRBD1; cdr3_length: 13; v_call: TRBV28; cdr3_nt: TGTGCCAGCACCCAGGGGGCTACCCCTGAAGCTTTCTTT; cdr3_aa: CASTQGATPEAFF